The 15 T cell receptor beta chains below come from one sample, sequenced in a study of blood T cell repertoires in COVID-19 (dated by TCRdb to 2019 to 2021). The method behind the library was the immunoSEQ multiplex PCR assay. This immuneACCESS table, as held by TCRdb, lists in-frame sequences with V and J called but not all clones. Of the missing ones, under half trace to an unresolved V gene in checked studies; the others have no known cause. For this sample there are 45,000 to 55,000 clones; roughly 83% appear just once. The top ten hold roughly 5% of the sample. Sequencing used peripheral blood. These receptors were collected from a human donor in a cohort sampled during active COVID-19.

The chain is built from TRBV6-6 and TRBJ1-1; a weak D match, TRBD1 (5 bases). The CDR3 spans 13 residues. Germline V CDR1 and CDR2: MNHNY, SVGAGI (reference sequence). V lost 7 bases and J lost 1, with 10 bases in between. Here the CDR3 reads CASKYQGNTEAFF. CDR3 DNA sequence: TGTGCCAGCAAATATCAGGGGAACACTGAAGCTTTCTTT.

This chain links TRBV10-3 with TRBJ1-1; 8 bases map to TRBD1. This CDR3 is 13 amino acids long. Germline V lookup: CDR1 ENHRY, CDR2 SYGVKD. J lost 4 bases, V lost 4 bases, and 2 bases had no gene match. CDR3 protein: CAISAQGATEAFF. The CDR3 nucleotides read TGTGCCATCAGTGCGCAGGGGGCCACTGAAGCTTTCTTT.

This clone has just a few counts. The gene calls are TRBV2 and TRBJ2-7; D unclear. The CDR3 runs 12 residues. Germline V CDR1 and CDR2: SNHLY, FYNNEI. V lost 4 bases to trimming and J lost 3 bases, with 7 bases between them. The CDR3 is CASSVSDYEQYF. As DNA, the CDR3 is TGTGCCAGCAGTGTTTCAGACTACGAGCAGTACTTC.

This rearrangement joins TRBV25-1 to TRBJ1-1; TRBD1 is a possible D gene (5 bases). V lost 6 bases, J lost 1 base, and 6 bases lay in between. The CDR3 loop spans 12 amino acids. Germline CDR1 MGHDK, CDR2 SYGVNS. CDR3: CASRGGNTEAFF. In DNA form, the CDR3 reads TGTGCCAGCAGGGGGGGGAACACTGAAGCTTTCTTT.

The chain links TRBV19 to TRBJ1-1, with D perhaps TRBD1 (5 bases). Germline V gene lookup returns CDR1 LNHDA and CDR2 SQIVND (reference sequence). The V and J ends lost 11 bases and 7 bases respectively, with 17 bases between them. This CDR3 comprises 12 residues. CDR3 in amino acids: CAPTGEKDEAFF. CDR3 sequence (DNA): TGTGCCCCGACGGGGGAGAAAGATGAAGCTTTCTTT.

V and J are TRBV5-6 and TRBJ2-1; TRBD2 agrees at 9 bases. Germline V gene lookup returns CDR1 SGHDT and CDR2 YYEEEE. The junction had 8 bases not matched to a gene; V was cut back by 0 bases and J by 1 base. The CDR3 contains 18 residues. The CDR3 reads CASSLEPQRGASYNEQFF. The DNA of the CDR3 is TGTGCCAGCAGCTTGGAGCCCCAGCGGGGGGCGTCCTACAATGAGCAGTTCTTC.

V is TRBV27 and J is TRBJ1-3; D is ambiguous. This CDR3 has 15 residues. V lost 2 bases, J lost 2 bases, and 10 bases lay in between. Germline loops: CDR1 MNHEY, CDR2 SMNVEV (reference sequence). The DNA of the CDR3 is TGTGCCAGCAGTTTAACATGGTCTGCTGGAAACACCATATATTTT. Its protein product is CASSLTWSAGNTIYF.

The chain uses TRBV19 and TRBJ1-3; D possibly corresponds to TRBD1 (6 bases). With 5 bases removed from V and 0 bases from J, the gap between germline ends came to 14 bases. There are 16 residues in the CDR3. Germline V gene lookup returns CDR1 LNHDA and CDR2 SQIVND (reference sequence). The CDR3: CASSPTGPRSGNTIYF. The CDR3 DNA reads TGTGCCAGTAGTCCGACAGGACCCCGCTCTGGAAACACCATATATTTT.

This clone came up a few times. The chain links TRBV24-1 to TRBJ2-2; 7 bases map to TRBD1. Looked up from germline, CDR1 is KGHDR and CDR2 is SFDVKD. The CDR3 runs 16 residues. V was pared by 4 bases and J by 8 bases, with 12 bases of the junction left unmatched. CDR3 protein: CATSDPWAGGQGELFF. CDR3 nucleotides: TGTGCCACCAGTGACCCCTGGGCAGGGGGACAAGGGGAGCTGTTTTTT.

There are many counts of this clone. V usage is TRBV9 and J usage is TRBJ2-2; possibly TRBD1 for D (5 bases). V was shortened by 0 bases and J by 0 bases, with 9 bases between the two germline ends. Per the germline V gene, CDR1 is SGDLS and CDR2 is YYNGEE. This CDR3 spans 16 amino acids. The CDR3 region is CASSVAGSTNTGELFF. CDR3 in DNA: TGTGCCAGCAGCGTAGCAGGGTCTACGAACACCGGGGAGCTGTTTTTT.

The chain uses TRBV19 and TRBJ1-5, with 7 bases lining up with TRBD1. Per germline, CDR1 LNHDA and CDR2 SQIVND (reference sequence). The CDR3 loop spans 15 amino acids. V was clipped by 3 bases and J by 4 bases; unmatched bases: 6. This CDR3 is CASSIKGQLNQPQHF. CDR3 nucleotides: TGTGCCAGTAGTATCAAGGGACAGCTTAATCAGCCCCAGCATTTT.

This chain links TRBV30 with TRBJ1-1, with TRBD1 identical over 7 bases. With V trimmed by 4 bases and J by 4 bases, 9 bases remained unmatched. Germline loops: CDR1 GTSNPN, CDR2 SVGIG (reference sequence). The CDR3 loop spans 14 amino acids. CDR3 coding DNA: TGTGCCTGGATCAAGCCAGGGGGAAGCACTGAAGCTTTCTTT. Encoded protein: CAWIKPGGSTEAFF.

The chain joins TRBV3-1 (or the pseudogene TRBV3-2) to TRBJ1-2; D is uncertain. V was clipped by 3 bases and J by 4 bases, with 12 bases between them. There are 14 residues in the CDR3. Germline V gene data show CDR1 as LGHDT and CDR2 as YNNKEL (reference sequence). CDR3 DNA: TGTGCCAGCAGCCACGGGGTCGCAGTCTATGGCTACACCTTC. It translates to CASSHGVAVYGYTF.

The chain has TRBV30 and TRBJ1-1; maybe TRBD1 (5 bases). V lost 1 base to trimming and J lost 8 bases, with 14 bases between them. The CDR3 is 13 amino acids. Germline lookup yields CDR1 GTSNPN and CDR2 SVGIG (reference sequence). CDR3 region: CAWSEEGLREAFF. The CDR3 DNA reads TGTGCCTGGAGTGAGGAGGGGCTCCGGGAAGCTTTCTTT. Complete variable domain (other parts from reference TRBV30 and TRBJ1-1): SQTIHQWPATLVQPVGSPLSLECTVEGTSNPNLYWYRQAAGRGLQLLFYSVGIGQISSEVPQNLSASRPQDRQFILSSKKLLLSDSGFYLCAWSEEGLREAFFGQGTRLTVV.

V and J are TRBV5-6 and TRBJ2-3; 8 nucleotides line up with TRBD2. The CDR3 has 16 residues. Germline values: CDR1 SGHDT, CDR2 YYEEEE. J was trimmed by 3 bases and V by 1 base; bases with no gene match: 7. The CDR3 is CASSLSGGTWTDTQYF. In DNA, the CDR3 is TGTGCCAGCAGCTTGTCGGGGGGGACTTGGACAGATACGCAGTATTTT.